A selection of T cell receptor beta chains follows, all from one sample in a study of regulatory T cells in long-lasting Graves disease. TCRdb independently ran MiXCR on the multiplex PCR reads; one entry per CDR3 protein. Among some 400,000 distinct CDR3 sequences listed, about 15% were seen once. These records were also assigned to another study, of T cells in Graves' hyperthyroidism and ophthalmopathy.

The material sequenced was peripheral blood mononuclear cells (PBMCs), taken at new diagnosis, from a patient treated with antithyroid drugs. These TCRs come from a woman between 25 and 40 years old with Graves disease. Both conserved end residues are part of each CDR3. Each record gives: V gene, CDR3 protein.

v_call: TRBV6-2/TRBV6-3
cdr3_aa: CASSEARGQYNEQFF

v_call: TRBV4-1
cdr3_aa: CASSQTGTTARTGELFF

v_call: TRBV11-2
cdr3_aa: CASSQPRDSLYGYTF

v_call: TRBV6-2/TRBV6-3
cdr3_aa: CASSYLSSGDNNEQFF

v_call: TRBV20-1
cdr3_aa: CSALTSGATDTQYF

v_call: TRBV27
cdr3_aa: CASRKGGPSTDTQYF

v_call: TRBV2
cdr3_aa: CASSEFSGRADETQYF

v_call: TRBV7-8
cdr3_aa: CAILTSGRPYEQYF

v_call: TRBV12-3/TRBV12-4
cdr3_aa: CASSSQSGAGELFF

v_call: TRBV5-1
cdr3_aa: CASRSGTSGYYEQYF

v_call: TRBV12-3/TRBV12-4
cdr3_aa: CASRVGRVQPQHF

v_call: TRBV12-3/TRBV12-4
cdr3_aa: CASSLYGREAFF

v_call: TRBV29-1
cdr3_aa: CSIAGLAGEGTDTQYF

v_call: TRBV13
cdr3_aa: CASSLGVRGGKNIQYF

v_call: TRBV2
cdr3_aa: CASNEEEEISSYEQYF

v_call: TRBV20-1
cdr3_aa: CSARDPGTGGYGYTF

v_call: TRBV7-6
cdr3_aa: CASSLANPGGWADTQYF

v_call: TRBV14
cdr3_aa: CASSQDAWDFDYEQYF

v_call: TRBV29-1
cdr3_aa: CSVEDGGRSYEQYF

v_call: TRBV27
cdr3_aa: CASSLRAQAVTSGGSSYNEQFF

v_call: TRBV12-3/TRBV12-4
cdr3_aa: CASSESPDTQYF

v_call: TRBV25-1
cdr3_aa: CASSGSGTNQPQHF

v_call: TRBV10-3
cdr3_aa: CAISGDRAPGEQYF

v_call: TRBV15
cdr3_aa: CATSTTGQNTDTQYF

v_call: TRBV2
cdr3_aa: CASSPIYSGSIETQYF

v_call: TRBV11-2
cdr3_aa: CASSLGLPFYNSPLHF

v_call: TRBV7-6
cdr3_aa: CASSYIAGAFTYEQYF

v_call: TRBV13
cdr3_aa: CASRRRTGRSGSFIQYF

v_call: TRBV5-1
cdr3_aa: CASSLAGGISYEQYF

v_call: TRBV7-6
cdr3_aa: CASSKHGPEQGANEQYF

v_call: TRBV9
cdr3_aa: CASSVRVSGSDGYTF

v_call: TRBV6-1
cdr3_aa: CASSELRGSNEQFF